This passage covers 30 T cell receptor beta chains from one sample sequenced in a study of graft-versus-host responses after intestinal transplantation. Only in-frame clones appear in the TCRdb table, and some are missing; sequencing was by immunoSEQ multiplex PCR. The table has under 90,000 clones, about 92% seen once. Sequencing was performed on PBMCs, taken 98 days after intestinal transplantation. These receptors originate from a human patient who received an intestinal transplant, so some T cells may come from the graft donor.

V usage is TRBV28 and J usage is TRBJ2-3; unclear D gene. Deletions cut 6 bases from V and 4 bases from J, with 8 bases between. This CDR3 is built from 12 residues. Germline V gene sequence: CDR1 MDHEN, CDR2 SYDVKM. CDR3 nucleotide sequence: TGTGCCAGCAGCCGTCCTTCAGATACGCAGTATTTT. Translating gives CASSRPSDTQYF.

This clone was counted once. The chain uses TRBV27 and TRBJ2-1; a possible D gene is TRBD2 (5 bases). Trimming shortened V by 4 bases and J by 4 bases, and 5 bases separated the two germline ends. The CDR3 sequence is 12 residues long. Germline CDR1 is MNHEY and CDR2 is SMNVEV (reference sequence). CDR3 in amino acids: CASSSGYNEQFF. In DNA, the CDR3 is TGTGCCAGCAGTTCGGGGTACAATGAGCAGTTCTTC.

V and J are TRBV7-9 and TRBJ1-2; D may be TRBD1 (6 bases). Trimming stripped 5 bases from V and 7 bases from J, with 23 bases between. The CDR3 has 16 amino acids. The germline V gene has CDR1 SEHNR and CDR2 FQNEAQ (reference sequence). The DNA for the CDR3 is TGTGCCAGCAGCGGTAATCTACATCCTCGCAGGGGTGGCTACACCTTC. Its protein is CASSGNLHPRRGGYTF.

This clone was picked up one time. The chain is built from TRBV7-3 and TRBJ2-7; D assignment may be TRBD1 or TRBD2 (5 bases each). The CDR3 runs 12 residues. V was shortened by 4 bases and J by 6 bases, with 10 bases between the two germline ends. Germline V gene sequence: CDR1 SGHTA, CDR2 FQGTGA. The CDR3 is CASSSDGAEQYF. CDR3 bases: TGTGCCAGCAGCTCCGACGGGGCCGAGCAGTACTTC.

The DNA of the CDR3 is TGCGCCAGCGCCGACAATGAGCAGTTCTTC. Amino acids: CASADNEQFF. This chain uses TRBV10-2 with TRBJ2-1; D is unclear. This CDR3 contains 10 residues. Germline V gene sequence: CDR1 WSHSY, CDR2 SAAADI. V was pared by 8 bases and J by 5 bases, with 4 bases between.

The V and J genes are TRBV6-5 and TRBJ2-3; TRBD2 matches at 9 bases. From germline, CDR1 is MNHEY and CDR2 SVGAGI. V lost 6 bases and J lost 6; bases outside the gene matches: 10. CDR3 length equals 15 residues. The CDR3 is CASSVIAGEGDTQYF. The CDR3 region has the DNA TGTGCCAGCAGCGTGATAGCGGGGGAAGGGGATACGCAGTATTTT.

The J gene is TRBJ1-6, the V gene TRBV5-6, with no clear D. Trimming removed 0 bases at V and 5 bases at J, with 9 bases between. CDR1 and CDR2 from the germline V gene are SGHDT and YYEEEE. This CDR3 region has 15 residues. CDR3 DNA sequence: TGTGCCAGCAGCTTGGGGGTATCGGATAATTCACCCCTCCACTTT. Amino acids: CASSLGVSDNSPLHF. Supplemented by reference TRBV5-6 and TRBJ1-6, the full variable domain reads DAGVTQSPTHLIKTRGQQVTLRCSPKSGHDTVSWYQQALGQGPQFIFQYYEEEERQRGNFPDRFSGHQFPNYSSELNVNALLLGDSALYLCASSLGVSDNSPLHFGNGTRLTVT.

The CDR3 spells CASSTWTGGNTEAFF. The CDR3 nucleotides are TGTGCCAGTAGTACCTGGACAGGGGGAAACACTGAAGCTTTCTTT. The V gene is TRBV19, the J gene TRBJ1-1; 10 bases agree with TRBD1. After removal of 4 bases from V and 2 bases from J, the junction contained 4 bases not matched to a gene. The CDR3 is 15 amino acids. Per the germline V gene, CDR1 is LNHDA and CDR2 is SQIVND (reference sequence).

The rearrangement links TRBV5-1 to TRBJ2-1, with 7 bases lining up with TRBD1. The CDR3 contains 16 residues. In germline, CDR1 is SGHRS, CDR2 YFSETQ. V shed 2 bases and J 4 bases; nucleotides not matched to a gene: 9. The CDR3 sequence is CASSLGGANFYNEQFF. Here the CDR3 DNA reads TGCGCCAGCAGCTTAGGGGGCGCAAATTTTTACAATGAGCAGTTCTTC.

This chain connects TRBV11-2 to TRBJ2-5; D gene ambiguous. CDR3 length equals 14 residues. Trimming shortened V by 2 bases and J by 2 bases, and 9 bases separated the two germline ends. Germline V gene lookup returns CDR1 SGHAT and CDR2 FQNNGV. CDR3: CASSLRLLQETQYF. DNA for the CDR3: TGTGCCAGCAGCTTACGTCTCCTGCAAGAGACCCAGTACTTC.

The chain links TRBV12-5 to TRBJ2-7, with 10 bases aligning to TRBD1. The CDR3 is 14 amino acids. Germline lookup yields CDR1 LGHNT and CDR2 FRNRAP. The V gene end was trimmed by 7 bases and the J gene end by 4 bases; junction bases not matched to a gene: 7. CDR3 sequence reads: CASALDRGQYEQYF. The CDR3 region has the DNA TGTGCTAGTGCTCTAGACAGGGGGCAATACGAGCAGTACTTC.

The rearrangement joins TRBV18 to TRBJ1-1; D call uncertain. This CDR3 region has 17 residues. Germline loops: CDR1 KGHSH, CDR2 LQKENI. The V gene lost 1 base and the J gene lost 2 bases, with 17 bases spanning the gap. The CDR3: CASSPRSPRGANTEAFF. The CDR3 bases are TGTGCCAGCTCACCACGGAGCCCTCGCGGAGCCAACACTGAAGCTTTCTTT.

The chain uses TRBV2 and TRBJ2-7; D call uncertain. CDR1 SNHLY and CDR2 FYNNEI come from the germline V gene. V dropped 6 bases and J dropped 1 base, with 10 bases sitting between them. This CDR3 contains 13 residues. CDR3 in amino acids: CASRGLASYEQYF. CDR3 bases: TGTGCCAGCAGGGGATTAGCATCCTACGAGCAGTACTTC.

The chain carries TRBV28 and TRBJ1-5, with D maybe TRBD1 (5 bases). The CDR3 loop spans 12 amino acids. Germline V CDR1 and CDR2: MDHEN, SYDVKM. V lost 10 bases and J lost 7, with 14 bases in between. The CDR3 here is CATSRGVQPQHF. In nucleotides, the CDR3 is TGTGCCACGAGTCGGGGGGTACAGCCCCAGCATTTT.

V usage is TRBV5-1 and J usage is TRBJ2-5; 8 bases align to TRBD1. With V trimmed by 0 bases and J by 5 bases, 3 bases remained unmatched. The CDR3 runs to 14 residues. Germline-derived CDR1 and CDR2 are SGHRS and YFSETQ. The CDR3 is CASSLAGGAETQYF. In nucleotides, the CDR3 is TGCGCCAGCAGCTTGGCAGGGGGCGCGGAGACCCAGTACTTC.

The rearrangement links TRBV4-1 to TRBJ1-1; D is ambiguous. V was cut by 4 bases and J by 0 bases, with 15 bases left in between. Germline V gene sequence: CDR1 MGHRA, CDR2 YSYEKL. This CDR3 has 16 residues. For the CDR3, the DNA is TGCGCCAGCAGCCCCACCGGAGCAGGTTTGAACACTGAAGCTTTCTTT. Its translation is CASSPTGAGLNTEAFF.

V usage is TRBV11-2 and J usage is TRBJ2-3; 8 nucleotides agree with TRBD2. CDR1 is SGHAT and CDR2 is FQNNGV in the germline V gene. The length of the CDR3 is 17 residues. Trimming at V came to 2 bases and at J to 3 bases, leaving 10 bases not matched to a gene. This chain's CDR3 is CASSLMDAGGRTDTQYF. CDR3 nucleotide sequence: TGTGCCAGCAGCTTAATGGATGCGGGGGGTCGGACAGATACGCAGTATTTT.

This clone was seen more than once but under ten times. This chain uses TRBV6-5 with TRBJ2-7; D possibly corresponds to TRBD1 (6 bases). The CDR3 runs to 14 residues. V lost 4 bases to trimming and J lost 0 bases, with 10 bases between them. Germline V gene data show CDR1 as MNHEY and CDR2 as SVGAGI. In DNA, the CDR3 is TGTGCCAGCAGTTTTCTGACAGGCTCCTACGAGCAGTACTTC. It translates to CASSFLTGSYEQYF.

CDR3 protein: CASSVEETPFGYTF. CDR3 nucleotides: TGTGCCAGCAGCGTAGAAGAGACGCCTTTTGGCTACACCTTC. V is TRBV9 and J is TRBJ1-2; D not certain. V was cut by 0 bases and J by 7 bases, with 13 bases left in between. The V gene's germline CDR1 is SGDLS and CDR2 YYNGEE. This CDR3 contains 14 residues. Complete variable domain (other parts from reference TRBV9 and TRBJ1-2): DSGVTQTPKHLITATGQRVTLRCSPRSGDLSVYWYQQSLDQGLQFLIQYYNGEERAKGNILERFSAQQFPDLHSELNLSSLELGDSALYFCASSVEETPFGYTFGSGTRLTVV.

CDR3 sequence: CATSRDQPATVNTPSYEQYF. The CDR3 region has the DNA TGTGCCACCAGCAGAGATCAGCCAGCGACAGTCAACACCCCATCCTACGAGCAGTACTTC. V and J are TRBV15 and TRBJ2-7; D is possibly TRBD1 (5 bases). The V end was cut by 0 bases, the J end by 1 base, with 25 bases between. Per the germline V gene, CDR1 is LNHNV and CDR2 is YYDKDF (reference sequence). The CDR3 runs to 20 residues.

The V gene is TRBV27, the J gene TRBJ2-3; 12 nucleotides align to TRBD1. The germline CDR1 and CDR2 sequences are MNHEY and SMNVEV (reference sequence). This CDR3 region has 16 residues. The junction had 9 bases not matched to a gene; V was cut back by 6 bases and J by 5 bases. This CDR3 reads CASRSGTGGFIDTQYF. In nucleotides, the CDR3 is TGTGCCAGCAGGTCCGGGACAGGGGGCTTTATAGATACGCAGTATTTT.

This rearrangement joins TRBV6-1 to TRBJ2-6, with no clear D. V lost 6 bases and J lost 0, with 6 bases in between. Germline V lookup: CDR1 MNHNS, CDR2 SASEGT. The CDR3 consists of 14 residues. For the CDR3, the DNA is TGTGCCAGCAGACTCCCCTCTGGGGCCAACGTCCTGACTTTC. Encoded protein: CASRLPSGANVLTF.

The V and J genes are TRBV27 and TRBJ2-3; D not certain. CDR1 is MNHEY, CDR2 SMNVEV, per germline (reference sequence). Trimming took 3 bases from V and 6 from J, leaving 4 bases between them. This CDR3 region has 11 residues. CDR3 region: CASSFYDTQYF. The CDR3 DNA reads as TGTGCCAGCAGTTTTTACGATACGCAGTATTTT.

The rearrangement joins TRBV27 to TRBJ2-3; tentative D call: TRBD2 (6 bases). Trimming removed 3 bases from V and 2 bases from J, with 15 bases in between. Germline assignment: CDR1 MNHEY and CDR2 SMNVEV (reference sequence). The CDR3 spans 16 residues. In DNA form, the CDR3 reads TGTGCCAGCAGTTTCCACCCCGGGGGTACCACAGATACGCAGTATTTT. This encodes CASSFHPGGTTDTQYF.

This clone was picked up a small number of times. The gene calls are TRBV5-4 and TRBJ2-7; 7 bases match TRBD1. J lost 4 bases, V lost 3 bases, and 13 bases had no gene match. This CDR3 contains 16 residues. Germline assignment: CDR1 SGHNT and CDR2 YYREEE (reference sequence). The DNA for the CDR3 is TGTGCCAGCAGCTCCCGTCGGACAGGTTCCCTTTACGAGCAGTACTTC. Translated: CASSSRRTGSLYEQYF.

The V gene is TRBV7-6, the J gene TRBJ2-2; D may be TRBD1 (5 bases). CDR1 and CDR2 (germline): SGHVS, FNYEAQ. The length of the CDR3 is 13 residues. The V end lost 5 bases, the J end lost 4 bases, and 8 bases lay between the germline ends. CDR3 nucleotides: TGTGCCAGCAGCCATAGGGGCACCGGGGAGCTGTTTTTT. Translation gives CASSHRGTGELFF.

This clone showed up just a few times. The chain has TRBV7-9 and TRBJ1-1, with unresolved D. V shed 5 bases and J shed 3 bases, with 16 bases lying between them. CDR3 size: 15 residues. The germline gives CDR1 SEHNR, CDR2 FQNEAQ (reference sequence). CDR3 loop: CASSPPGRTHTEAFF. The CDR3 nucleotides read TGTGCCAGCAGCCCTCCGGGCCGAACTCACACTGAAGCTTTCTTT.

In its sample, this clone was seen a few times. This rearrangement joins TRBV6-5 to TRBJ1-2, with D possibly TRBD1 on 5 matching bases. With 6 bases removed from V and 4 bases from J, the gap between germline ends came to 12 bases. The CDR3 is made up of 13 amino acids. Germline CDR1 is MNHEY and CDR2 is SVGAGI. The CDR3 here is CASSRQRGYGYTF. The CDR3 DNA is TGTGCCAGCAGCCGACAGCGCGGCTATGGCTACACCTTC.

V and J are TRBV19 and TRBJ2-3; a possible D gene is TRBD1 (6 bases). Germline V gives CDR1 LNHDA, CDR2 SQIVND (reference sequence). V shed 5 bases and J shed 2 bases, with 11 bases lying between them. The CDR3 has 14 amino acids. CDR3 bases: TGTGCCAGTAGTCCCAGGGGAGACACAGATACGCAGTATTTT. Its protein is CASSPRGDTDTQYF.

The sample holds a few counts of this clone. For the CDR3, the DNA is TGTGCCAGCAGTCTAACTAGAAGTGGCTACGAGCAGTACTTC. Translation: CASSLTRSGYEQYF. This rearrangement joins TRBV6-1 to TRBJ2-7; TRBD2 might be the D (5 bases). CDR3 size: 14 residues. Germline V gives CDR1 MNHNS, CDR2 SASEGT. V was trimmed by 5 bases and J by 3 bases, leaving 14 bases between them.